What follows are 19 T cell receptor beta chains derived from one specimen sequenced in a study of blood T cells in healthy people across ages. The use of a sample-barcoded 5' primer and a J-beta primer mix characterized a second PCR of roughly 7 to 11 cycles. TCRdb reanalysed the 5' RACE reads using MiXCR and keeps one entry per CDR3 protein. The sample has about 580,000 distinct CDR3 sequences, roughly 43% seen once. The material sequenced was blood. Source of these receptors: a man older than 75 in good health.

The chain joins TRBV3-1 to TRBJ1-6; 8 bases line up with TRBD1. The CDR3 totals 15 residues. In germline, CDR1 is LGHDT, CDR2 YNNKEL (reference sequence). V lost 1 base to trimming and J lost 7 bases; unmatched junction nucleotides: 3. CDR3 coding DNA: TGTGCCAGCAGCCAAGTCGGACAGGGAAATTCACCCCTCCACTTT. Translating gives CASSQVGQGNSPLHF.

The V gene is TRBV4-2, the J gene TRBJ2-1, with D maybe TRBD1 (6 bases). This CDR3 region has 15 residues. Germline lookup yields CDR1 LGHNA and CDR2 YNFKEQ. Trimming pared 8 bases from V and 7 bases from J, leaving 21 bases between. CDR3 DNA sequence: TGTGCCAGCCGTGACCCCCGGACAGTGGGGAATGAGCAGTTCTTC. It encodes CASRDPRTVGNEQFF.

In this sample, this clonotype turned up a few times. The chain has TRBV9 and TRBJ2-3; D ambiguous. The CDR3 extends over 13 amino acids. Germline-derived CDR1 and CDR2 are SGDLS and YYNGEE. Trimming took off 0 bases at V and 4 bases at J, with 6 bases between the two ends. The CDR3 spells CASSVEASDTQYF. CDR3 nucleotides: TGTGCCAGCAGCGTAGAGGCCTCAGATACGCAGTATTTT.

The gene calls are TRBV10-3 and TRBJ2-1; possibly TRBD1 or TRBD2 for D (7 bases each). V lost 11 bases, J lost 8 bases, and 22 bases lay in between. This CDR3 spans 14 amino acids. Germline CDR1 ENHRY, CDR2 SYGVKD. The CDR3 loop is CAAGEGALSDEQFF. The CDR3 DNA reads as TGTGCCGCGGGAGAGGGGGCGCTTTCGGATGAGCAGTTCTTC.

V gene TRBV7-2 combines with J gene TRBJ1-1; tentatively, D is TRBD1 (6 bases). V was pared by 6 bases and J by 4 bases, with 12 bases between. The CDR3 covers 13 residues. Germline CDR1 and CDR2: SGHTA and FQGNSA. CDR3 region: CASRLGGATEAFF. CDR3 in DNA: TGTGCCAGCAGGTTGGGGGGGGCCACTGAAGCTTTCTTT. Using reference TRBV7-2 and TRBJ1-1 for the parts outside the CDR3, the full variable domain is GAGVSQSPSNKVTEKGKDVELRCDPISGHTALYWYRQSLGQGLEFLIYFQGNSAPDKSGLPSDRFSAERTGGSVSTLTIQRTQQEDSAVYLCASRLGGATEAFFGQGTRLTVV.

This clonotype was observed a handful of times. The CDR3 here is CAAPGTGRNEQYF. The CDR3 DNA is TGTGCCGCACCCGGGACAGGTCGCAACGAGCAGTACTTC. This rearrangement joins TRBV30 to TRBJ2-7, with TRBD1 matching 8 bases. CDR1 is GTSNPN, CDR2 SVGIG, per germline (reference sequence). The CDR3 consists of 13 residues. With V trimmed by 8 bases and J by 5 bases, 11 bases remained unmatched.

This chain links TRBV7-9 with TRBJ2-1, with TRBD2 identical over 7 bases. Germline V CDR1 and CDR2: SEHNR, FQNEAQ (reference sequence). Losses at the gene ends were 5 bases for V and 6 bases for J; bases not matched to a gene: 10. The CDR3 totals 15 residues. The CDR3 bases are TGTGCCAGCAGCAAACAACGAGCGGGAAGCAATGAGCAGTTCTTC. Translation gives CASSKQRAGSNEQFF.

In this sample, this clonotype turned up a few times. A much larger clone differs from this one at a single base, so this may be a read error. V and J are TRBV6-6 and TRBJ2-5; 14 nucleotides line up with TRBD2. Losses at the gene ends were 6 bases for V and 11 bases for J; bases not matched to a gene: 14. The CDR3 is 16 residues long. Germline V gene lookup returns CDR1 MNHNY and CDR2 SVGAGI (reference sequence). Here the CDR3 reads CASRGLAGDSYNEQYF. The CDR3 nucleotides are TGTGCCAGCAGGGGACTAGCGGGGGACTCCTACAATGAGCAGTACTTC.

V is TRBV2 and J is TRBJ2-6; unclear D gene. Per germline, CDR1 SNHLY and CDR2 FYNNEI. Trimming removed 11 bases from V and 0 bases from J, with 11 bases in between. There are 14 residues in the CDR3. DNA for the CDR3: TGTGCCGGAACAGTACGCTCTGGGGCCAACGTCCTGACTTTC. Its protein product is CAGTVRSGANVLTF.

J is TRBJ2-2 and V is TRBV6-6; 12 bases map to TRBD1. Germline V lookup: CDR1 MNHNY, CDR2 SVGAGI (reference sequence). This CDR3 is built from 17 residues. J gave up 1 base and V 4 bases, and 4 bases lay outside the gene matches. The CDR3 here is CASSSGTGGKNTGELFF. Written as DNA, the CDR3 is TGTGCCAGCAGTTCTGGGACAGGGGGCAAGAACACCGGGGAGCTGTTTTTT.

This clonotype was found once. DNA of the CDR3: TGCGCCAGCAGCCCCCTACAGGGCGACTATGGCTACACCTTC. This sequence encodes CASSPLQGDYGYTF. The J gene is TRBJ1-2, the V gene TRBV5-1; D might be TRBD1 (6 bases). The CDR3 consists of 14 residues. Per the germline V gene, CDR1 is SGHRS and CDR2 is YFSETQ. The V end lost 4 bases, the J end lost 3 bases, and 13 bases lay between the germline ends.

The chain couples TRBV25-1 to TRBJ2-7; D is possibly TRBD1 (5 bases). CDR3 length: 16 amino acids. Germline loops: CDR1 MGHDK, CDR2 SYGVNS. The ends were cut back, 6 bases at V and 0 bases at J, with 18 bases in the middle. In DNA, the CDR3 is TGTGCCAGCAGGGGTGAATGGGGCCGAAGCTCCTACGAGCAGTACTTC. Protein product: CASRGEWGRSSYEQYF.

The CDR3 is CASSVLLQPQHF. The DNA for the CDR3 is TGTGCCAGCAGTGTTCTGCTCCAGCCCCAGCATTTT. The gene calls are TRBV2 and TRBJ1-5; no definite D call. Trimming took off 4 bases at V and 7 bases at J, with 8 bases between the two ends. The CDR3 length is 12 residues. CDR1 and CDR2 from the germline V gene are SNHLY and FYNNEI.

To note about this clonotype: A read error may account for a junction end that differs from germline. The chain uses TRBV7-6 and TRBJ2-1, with D possibly TRBD2 on 6 matching bases. The CDR3 extends over 15 amino acids. Germline CDR1 and CDR2: SGHVS and FNYEAQ. The CDR3 sequence is CASSQIGGLYSEQFF. CDR3 sequence (DNA): TGTGCCAGCAGCCAGATCGGGGGACTTTACAGTGAGCAGTTCTTC.

In its sample, this clonotype was seen many times. This could be a read error, since a much larger clone is one nucleotide away. The chain links TRBV6-6 to TRBJ2-7, with TRBD1 as a possible D gene (5 bases). Trimming stripped 5 bases from V and 3 bases from J, with 14 bases between. The CDR3 extends over 14 amino acids. CDR1 MNHNY and CDR2 SVGAGI come from the germline V gene (reference sequence). CDR3 DNA sequence: TGTGCCAGCAGTGACAGCCAGGGTAACTACGAGCAGTACTTC. Its translation is CASSDSQGNYEQYF.

The rearrangement joins TRBV29-1 to TRBJ2-2; D remains unclear. V was shortened by 4 bases and J by 2 bases, with 11 bases between the two germline ends. CDR3 length: 14 residues. Germline V gene sequence: CDR1 SQVTM, CDR2 ANQGSEA. CDR3 protein: CSVVSEINTGELFF. Here the CDR3 DNA reads TGCAGCGTTGTGAGCGAGATCAACACCGGGGAGCTGTTTTTT.

CDR3 in amino acids: CASSYTQDRFNEQFF. The CDR3 nucleotides are TGTGCCAGCAGTTACACACAGGACCGTTTCAATGAGCAGTTCTTC. The rearrangement uses TRBV6-2 or TRBV6-3 and TRBJ2-1, with a tentative D call TRBD1 (5 bases). Germline CDR1 is MNHEY and CDR2 is SVGEGT. The CDR3 has 15 residues. V was trimmed by 2 bases and J by 6 bases, leaving 14 bases between them.

V and J are TRBV20-1 and TRBJ1-6; TRBD1 matches at 10 bases. The CDR3 consists of 16 residues. J was trimmed by 5 bases and V by 3 bases; bases with no gene match: 7. The germline gives CDR1 DFQATT, CDR2 SNEGSKA (reference sequence). CDR3 in amino acids: CSASPTGGADNSPLHF. In DNA form, the CDR3 reads TGCAGTGCTAGCCCGACAGGGGGCGCCGATAATTCACCCCTCCACTTT.

The genes are TRBV7-2 and TRBJ2-7, with TRBD1 matching 9 bases. V shed 2 bases, J shed 2 bases, and the junction held 7 bases outside the gene matches. Germline lookup yields CDR1 SGHTA and CDR2 FQGNSA. This CDR3 is built from 16 residues. The CDR3 loop is CASSLWGQGVPYEQYF. In DNA form, the CDR3 reads TGTGCCAGCAGCTTATGGGGACAGGGTGTCCCCTACGAGCAGTACTTC.